Below are 20 T cell receptor beta chains sequenced from a single sample in a study of blood T cell repertoires in COVID-19 (dated by TCRdb to the early 2020s). Library creation used the immunoSEQ multiplex PCR assay. TCRdb retrieved this table from immuneACCESS and kept in-frame rearrangements only. Not all clones are present; in checked studies, unresolved V genes account for under half, and no reason is known for the remainder. For this sample the table gives approximately 310,000 clones, of which more than 75% were detected only once. The ten top clones hold 1% of the sample. Sequencing was performed on peripheral blood. The origin of the receptors is a man aged 45-65 years with active or convalescent COVID-19.

The chain links TRBV7-2 to TRBJ1-4; the D is unclear. The CDR3 covers 13 residues. V was cut by 3 bases and J by 8 bases, with 10 bases left in between. The V gene's germline CDR1 is SGHTA and CDR2 FQGNSA. In nucleotides, the CDR3 is TGTGCCAGCAGCTTCGGGGTGTGGGAAAAACTGTTTTTT. As protein: CASSFGVWEKLFF.

About this clone: Other DNA sequences in this specimen translate into the identical CDR3. CDR3 DNA: TGTGCCAGCAGCTTAGCTGGCAGTCCCTACGAGCAGTACTTC. Protein sequence: CASSLAGSPYEQYF. The gene calls are TRBV7-2 and TRBJ2-7; no reliable D call. Trimming took off 0 bases at V and 2 bases at J, with 8 bases between the two ends. CDR1 and CDR2 (germline): SGHTA, FQGNSA. This CDR3 spans 14 amino acids.

The chain carries TRBV7-2 and TRBJ2-4, with D perhaps matching TRBD2 (6 bases). The V and J ends lost 5 bases and 8 bases respectively, with 16 bases between them. CDR1 and CDR2 from the germline V gene are SGHTA and FQGNSA. This CDR3 is 14 amino acids long. The CDR3 is CASSEGRERDIQYF. CDR3 coding DNA: TGTGCCAGCAGCGAGGGCCGGGAGCGGGACATTCAGTACTTC. Supplemented by reference TRBV7-2 and TRBJ2-4, the full variable domain reads GAGVSQSPSNKVTEKGKDVELRCDPISGHTALYWYRQSLGQGLEFLIYFQGNSAPDKSGLPSDRFSAERTGGSVSTLTIQRTQQEDSAVYLCASSEGRERDIQYFGAGTRLSVL.

The chain combines TRBV7-8 with TRBJ2-7; 7 bases align to TRBD1. J lost 1 base, V lost 8 bases, and 14 bases had no gene match. CDR3 length equals 16 residues. Germline lookup yields CDR1 SGHVS and CDR2 FQNEAQ. The CDR3 is CASGLRGPKGSYEQYF. CDR3 DNA sequence: TGTGCCAGCGGACTTAGGGGGCCCAAAGGTTCCTACGAGCAGTACTTC.

V is TRBV24-1 and J is TRBJ1-6, with a weak D call TRBD1 (6 bases). The CDR3 spans 15 residues. Germline-derived CDR1 and CDR2 are KGHDR and SFDVKD. Trimming took 3 bases from V and 3 from J, leaving 8 bases between them. CDR3 sequence reads: CATSDGQLYNSPLHF. CDR3 nucleotide sequence: TGTGCCACCAGTGATGGACAGCTCTATAATTCACCCCTCCACTTT.

The rearrangement uses TRBV19 and TRBJ1-6; 9 nucleotides align to TRBD1. V gave up 6 bases and J gave up 7 bases; unmatched junction bases: 4. CDR1 is LNHDA and CDR2 is SQIVND in the germline V gene (reference sequence). The CDR3 is made up of 14 amino acids. This chain's CDR3 is CASRSGTGNSPLHF. CDR3 in DNA: TGTGCCAGTAGATCCGGGACAGGGAATTCACCCCTCCACTTT.

Here the CDR3 DNA reads TGTGCCAGCAGCTGGACTAGTTTGGGGGTCTACGAGCAGTACTTC. Translated: CASSWTSLGVYEQYF. The V gene is TRBV6-6, the J gene TRBJ2-7; 7 bases are a match to TRBD2. Germline lookup yields CDR1 MNHNY and CDR2 SVGAGI (reference sequence). The CDR3 runs 15 residues. After removal of 6 bases from V and 3 bases from J, the junction contained 11 bases not matched to a gene.

About this clone: The same CDR3 also results from other DNA sequences found in this sample. The rearrangement joins TRBV28 to TRBJ2-7, with 10 bases aligning to TRBD1. The CDR3 consists of 15 residues. Trimming took 4 bases from V and 2 from J; bases not matched to a gene: 5. Germline assignment: CDR1 MDHEN and CDR2 SYDVKM. CDR3 DNA: TGTGCCAGCAGTTCACCGGGACAGGGGCCCTACGAGCAGTACTTC. This encodes CASSSPGQGPYEQYF.

The genes are TRBV19 and TRBJ1-4, with 7 bases lining up with TRBD1. The germline V gene has CDR1 LNHDA and CDR2 SQIVND (reference sequence). Losses at the gene ends were 5 bases for V and 5 bases for J; bases not matched to a gene: 2. CDR3 length: 13 residues. The CDR3 spells CASSATGNEKLFF. In DNA, the CDR3 is TGTGCCAGTAGTGCGACAGGGAATGAAAAACTGTTTTTT.

The chain links TRBV23-1 to TRBJ2-2; 11 bases align to TRBD1. TRBV23-1 is placed among ORFs of uncertain function. This CDR3 region has 17 residues. With V trimmed by 0 bases and J by 6 bases, 6 bases remained unmatched. In DNA, the CDR3 is TGCGCCAGCAGTCAATCGAATGGACAGGGGGCTTCCGGGGAGCTGTTTTTT. Amino acid sequence: CASSQSNGQGASGELFF.

J is TRBJ1-1 and V is TRBV20-1; D ambiguous. The ends were cut back, 6 bases at V and 0 bases at J, with 5 bases in the middle. The CDR3 has 11 amino acids. Germline CDR1 is DFQATT and CDR2 is SNEGSKA (reference sequence). Here the CDR3 DNA reads TGCAGTGCGCAGATGAACACTGAAGCTTTCTTT. Translation gives CSAQMNTEAFF.

The chain has TRBV10-1 and TRBJ2-7; 9 bases map to TRBD1. Germline CDR1 reads WNHNN; CDR2 reads SYGVQD (reference sequence). After removal of 8 bases from V and 3 bases from J, the junction contained 5 bases not matched to a gene. This CDR3 has 13 amino acids. The DNA for the CDR3 is TGCGCCAGCTCAAAGGACAGGGGCTACGAGCAGTACTTC. Residues: CASSKDRGYEQYF.

The count of this clone is one. The chain carries TRBV5-4 and TRBJ2-4; D possibly corresponds to TRBD1 (5 bases). The CDR3 covers 17 residues. V was trimmed by 2 bases and J by 0 bases, leaving 15 bases between them. CDR1 is SGHNT and CDR2 is YYREEE in the germline V gene (reference sequence). In DNA, the CDR3 is TGTGCCAGCAGCTTAAAAGGGGCCGCCTTAGCCAAAAACATTCAGTACTTC. Translating gives CASSLKGAALAKNIQYF.

The V call is TRBV18, the J call TRBJ2-5; D not certain. The CDR3 is 15 amino acids. Trimming removed 6 bases at V and 5 bases at J, with 19 bases between. Germline CDR1 is KGHSH and CDR2 is LQKENI. CDR3 sequence: CASSPQMTKDETQYF. CDR3 DNA sequence: TGTGCCAGCTCGCCTCAAATGACAAAAGATGAGACCCAGTACTTC.

This sequence joins TRBV19 and TRBJ2-2; TRBD1 agrees at 8 bases. CDR3 length equals 14 residues. The J segment lost 4 bases and the V segment lost 7 bases, leaving 5 bases of the junction unmatched. Germline V lookup: CDR1 LNHDA, CDR2 SQIVND (reference sequence). Here the CDR3 reads CASTAQGGTGELFF. In nucleotides, the CDR3 is TGTGCCAGTACCGCACAGGGGGGCACCGGGGAGCTGTTTTTT.

This clone has a single count. The chain joins TRBV19 to TRBJ2-5; a possible D gene is TRBD1 (5 bases). Germline CDR1 and CDR2: LNHDA and SQIVND (reference sequence). The CDR3 is 13 residues long. The V end lost 6 bases, the J end lost 2 bases, and 10 bases lay between the germline ends. The chain's CDR3 is CASSRQRQETQYF. The CDR3 region has the DNA TGTGCCAGTAGCCGACAGAGACAAGAGACCCAGTACTTC. The full variable domain, rest sourced from reference TRBV19 and TRBJ2-5, is DGGITQSPKYLFRKEGQNVTLSCEQNLNHDAMYWYRQDPGQGLRLIYYSQIVNDFQKGDIAEGYSVSREKKESFPLTVTSAQKNPTAFYLCASSRQRQETQYFGPGTRLLVL.

This rearrangement joins TRBV4-3 to TRBJ2-7; D may be TRBD1 (6 bases). V was pared by 1 base and J by 6 bases, with 13 bases between. In germline, CDR1 is LGHNA, CDR2 YSLEER. This CDR3 has 14 amino acids. The CDR3, as DNA: TGCGCCAGCAGCCAAGGGACAGCCTTATTCGAGCAGTACTTC. Protein product: CASSQGTALFEQYF.

V is TRBV28 and J is TRBJ1-5; perhaps TRBD1 as D (6 bases). CDR1 and CDR2 (germline): MDHEN, SYDVKM. Trimming pared 3 bases from V and 4 bases from J, leaving 13 bases between. This CDR3 comprises 15 residues. CDR3 residues: CASSFAGAGNQPQHF. In DNA, the CDR3 is TGTGCCAGCAGTTTTGCAGGGGCTGGGAATCAGCCCCAGCATTTT.

This chain links TRBV28 with TRBJ2-7; possibly TRBD1 for D (6 bases). The CDR3 has 12 amino acids. Between the trimmed V and J ends, which lost 5 bases and 7 bases, there was a span of 12 bases. Germline assignment: CDR1 MDHEN and CDR2 SYDVKM. CDR3: CASSVDRREQYF. In nucleotides, the CDR3 is TGTGCCAGCAGTGTTGACAGGCGTGAGCAGTACTTC.

This chain connects TRBV19 to TRBJ1-3; D unclear. V was shortened by 7 bases and J by 4 bases, with 5 bases between the two germline ends. This CDR3 is built from 11 residues. CDR1 and CDR2 from the germline V gene are LNHDA and SQIVND (reference sequence). The CDR3 here is CASNEGNTIYF. CDR3 coding DNA: TGTGCCAGTAACGAGGGAAACACCATATATTTT. Combining the CDR3 with reference TRBV19 and TRBJ1-3 gives the whole variable domain DGGITQSPKYLFRKEGQNVTLSCEQNLNHDAMYWYRQDPGQGLRLIYYSQIVNDFQKGDIAEGYSVSREKKESFPLTVTSAQKNPTAFYLCASNEGNTIYFGEGSWLTVV.